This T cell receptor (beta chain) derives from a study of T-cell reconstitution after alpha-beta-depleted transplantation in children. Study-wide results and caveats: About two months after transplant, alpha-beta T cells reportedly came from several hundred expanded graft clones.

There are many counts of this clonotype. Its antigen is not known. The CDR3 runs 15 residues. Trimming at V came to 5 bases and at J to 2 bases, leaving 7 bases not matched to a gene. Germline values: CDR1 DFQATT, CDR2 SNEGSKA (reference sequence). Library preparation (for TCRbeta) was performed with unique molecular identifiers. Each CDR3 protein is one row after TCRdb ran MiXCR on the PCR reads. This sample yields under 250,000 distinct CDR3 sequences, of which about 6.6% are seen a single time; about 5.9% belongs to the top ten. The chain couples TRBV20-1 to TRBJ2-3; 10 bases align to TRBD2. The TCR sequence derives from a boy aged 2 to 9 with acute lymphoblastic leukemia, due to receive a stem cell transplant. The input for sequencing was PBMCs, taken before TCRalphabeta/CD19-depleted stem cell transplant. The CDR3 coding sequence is TGCAGTGCTTGGGCTAGCGGGAGAACCACAGATACGCAGTATTTT. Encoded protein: CSAWASGRTTDTQYF.